This T cell receptor (beta chain) comes out of a study of cytotoxic CD8 clonotypes in ibrutinib-treated CLL. For the study at large: Among the samples, the mean was roughly 280,000 productive templates and roughly 96,000 productive rearrangements.

A word on this clone: No antigen is known for it.

Study observations and caveats: Clonality was higher at ibrutinib response and returned toward baseline at progression.

V shed 6 bases and J shed 6 bases, with 16 bases lying between them. The CDR3 loop spans 14 amino acids. The germline CDR1 and CDR2 sequences are MNHNY and SVGAGI (reference sequence). Only in-frame clones appear in the TCRdb table, and some are missing; sequencing was by immunoSEQ multiplex PCR. The sample has 50,000 to 70,000 clones, roughly 58% seen once. The sequence was obtained from a human donor with chronic lymphocytic leukemia. The chain uses TRBV6-6 and TRBJ2-3; weak D call: TRBD2 (6 bases). The specimen was PBMCs, collected at disease progression, from a patient treated with ibrutinib. This CDR3 is CASSPQLAMDTQYF. The CDR3 bases are TGTGCCAGCAGCCCCCAACTAGCCATGGATACGCAGTATTTT.